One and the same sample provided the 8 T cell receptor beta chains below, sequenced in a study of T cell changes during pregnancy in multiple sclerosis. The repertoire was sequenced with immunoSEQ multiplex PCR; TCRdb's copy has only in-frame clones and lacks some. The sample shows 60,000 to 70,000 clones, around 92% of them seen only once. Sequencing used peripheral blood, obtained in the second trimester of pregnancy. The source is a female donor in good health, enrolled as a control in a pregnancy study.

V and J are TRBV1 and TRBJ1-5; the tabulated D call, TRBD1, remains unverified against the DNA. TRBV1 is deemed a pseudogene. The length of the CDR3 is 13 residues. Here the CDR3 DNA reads TGCACCAGCAGGCAGGGTTCTAGGCAGCCCCAGCATTTT. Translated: CTSRQGSRQPQHF.

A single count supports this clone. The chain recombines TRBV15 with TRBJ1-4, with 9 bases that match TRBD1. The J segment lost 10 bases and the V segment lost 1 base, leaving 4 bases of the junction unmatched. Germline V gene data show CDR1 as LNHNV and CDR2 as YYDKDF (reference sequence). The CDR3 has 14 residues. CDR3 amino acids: CATSRGGQGGKLFF. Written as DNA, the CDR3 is TGTGCCACCAGCAGAGGGGGACAGGGAGGAAAACTGTTTTTT.

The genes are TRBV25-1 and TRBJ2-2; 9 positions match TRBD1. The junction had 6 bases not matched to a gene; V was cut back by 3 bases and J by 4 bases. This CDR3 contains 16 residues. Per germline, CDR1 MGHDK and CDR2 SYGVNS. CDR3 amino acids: CASSDTTGGRTGELFF. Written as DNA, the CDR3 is TGTGCCAGCAGTGACACGACAGGGGGACGCACCGGGGAGCTGTTTTTT.

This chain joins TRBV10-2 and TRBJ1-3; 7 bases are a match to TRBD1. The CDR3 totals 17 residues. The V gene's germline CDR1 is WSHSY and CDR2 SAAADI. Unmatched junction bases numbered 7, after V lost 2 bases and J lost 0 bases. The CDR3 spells CASSETSTGFSGNTIYF. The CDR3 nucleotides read TGCGCCAGCAGTGAGACATCGACAGGGTTCTCTGGAAACACCATATATTTT.

The CDR3 region is CASRGEGEQYF. CDR3 in DNA: TGTGCCAGCAGGGGCGAGGGCGAGCAGTACTTC. The chain has TRBV13 and TRBJ2-7; tentative D call: TRBD2 (5 bases). The CDR3 extends over 11 amino acids. From germline, CDR1 is PRHDT and CDR2 FYEKMQ (reference sequence). The ends were cut back, 6 bases at V and 6 bases at J, with 9 bases in the middle.

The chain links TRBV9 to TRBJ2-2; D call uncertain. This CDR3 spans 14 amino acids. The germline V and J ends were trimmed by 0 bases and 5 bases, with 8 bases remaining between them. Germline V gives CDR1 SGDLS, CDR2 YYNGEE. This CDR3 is CASSVVELTGELFF. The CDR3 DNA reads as TGTGCCAGCAGCGTAGTTGAGTTGACCGGGGAGCTGTTTTTT.

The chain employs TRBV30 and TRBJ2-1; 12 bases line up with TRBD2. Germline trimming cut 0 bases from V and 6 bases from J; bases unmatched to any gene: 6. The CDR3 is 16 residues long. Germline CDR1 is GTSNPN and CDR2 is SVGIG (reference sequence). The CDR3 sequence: CAWSVGPGLAGNEQFF. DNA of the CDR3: TGTGCCTGGAGTGTGGGTCCGGGACTAGCGGGCAATGAGCAGTTCTTC.

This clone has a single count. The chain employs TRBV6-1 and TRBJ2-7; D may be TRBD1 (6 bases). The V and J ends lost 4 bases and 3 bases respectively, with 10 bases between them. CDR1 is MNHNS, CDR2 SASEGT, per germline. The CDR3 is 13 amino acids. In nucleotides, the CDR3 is TGTGCCAGCAGTGCTTGGACAGACTACGAGCAGTACTTC. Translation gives CASSAWTDYEQYF.